The TCR beta chain described here comes from a study of cytomegalovirus exposure and HLA in healthy donors. The study, taken as a whole, reports: Most observed TCR sequences were rare, whereas some public TCRs were detected in many donors.

The V gene lost 8 bases and the J gene lost 10 bases, with 15 bases spanning the gap. This CDR3 has 11 residues. CDR1 and CDR2 from the germline V gene are SNHLY and FYNNEI. TCRdb keeps only in-frame clones here, not all; method: immunoSEQ multiplex PCR. The sample consists of under 350,000 clones, 70% to 90% of them appearing once. As to this clone: Its cognate antigen is unknown.

The receptor's source is a woman younger than 35 in good health and CMV-seronegative. Sequenced sample: PBMCs. The gene calls are TRBV2 and TRBJ2-7; the D gene is possibly TRBD2 (5 bases). The CDR3 reads CASSRDTSQYF. The CDR3 region has the DNA TGTGCCAGCTCCCGAGATACTAGTCAGTACTTC.